The present TCR beta chain was sequenced within a study of metastatic and nonmetastatic thyroid tumors. The germline CDR1 and CDR2 sequences are SGHAT and FQNNGV. V was shortened by 1 base and J by 7 bases, with 7 bases between the two germline ends. CDR3 size: 12 residues. This clone was recorded at least ten times. TCRdb reanalyzed the PCR reads via MiXCR. The sample lists around 19,000 clones; more than 20% were seen once. Thyroid surgery had not been preceded by any treatment in any patient. The receptor comes from a female donor with papillary thyroid cancer or a benign thyroid nodule (not recorded which). Some clones in this sample may be carry-over from other donors' samples. The V call is TRBV11-2, the J call TRBJ2-5; D is possibly TRBD2 (5 bases). The sample taken for sequencing was tumor tissue. CDR3 sequence: CASSLGRGTQYF. The CDR3 DNA is TGTGCCAGCAGCTTAGGACGGGGGACCCAGTACTTC. Using reference TRBV11-2 and TRBJ2-5 for the parts outside the CDR3, the full variable domain is EAGVAQSPRYKIIEKRQSVAFWCNPISGHATLYWYQQILGQGPKLLIQFQNNGVVDDSQLPKDRFSAERLKGVDSTLKIQPAKLEDSAVYLCASSLGRGTQYFGPGTRLLVL.